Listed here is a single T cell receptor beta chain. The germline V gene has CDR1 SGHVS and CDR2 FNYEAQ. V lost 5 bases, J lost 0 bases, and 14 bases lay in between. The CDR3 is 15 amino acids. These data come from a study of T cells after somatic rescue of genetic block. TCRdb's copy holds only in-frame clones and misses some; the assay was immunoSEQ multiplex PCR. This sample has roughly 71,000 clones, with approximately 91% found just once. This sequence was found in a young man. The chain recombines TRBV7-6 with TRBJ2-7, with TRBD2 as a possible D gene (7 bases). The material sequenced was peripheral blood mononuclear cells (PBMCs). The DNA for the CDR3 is TGTGCCAGCAGCCCTCAAGGGGGGGTCTCCTACGAGCAGTACTTC. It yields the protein CASSPQGGVSYEQYF.